These T cell receptor beta chains were read from a single sample in a study of blood T cell repertoires in COVID-19. Libraries were prepared by immunoSEQ multiplex PCR; TCRdb keeps only in-frame clonotypes and omits some of them. The table records 100,000 to 120,000 clones, about two thirds of them present only once. Sequencing used peripheral blood. The receptors here all came from a woman between 40 and 50 years old with acute or convalescent COVID-19. CDR3s include the opening cysteine and the closing phenylalanine or tryptophan. D genes are given only for firm matches. Rows may omit the clone size; those that give it use once, few, many or a size class.

clone size: few; V gene: TRBV7-7; J gene: TRBJ2-3; D gene: -; CDR3 DNA: TGTGCCAGCAGCTCACGGTCAGGGGGGCATATGGATACGCAGTATTTT; CDR3 protein: CASSSRSGGHMDTQYF
clone size: once; V gene: TRBV11-3; J gene: TRBJ1-1; D gene: TRBD1; CDR3 DNA: TGTGCCAGCAGCCACTCGGGACAGACAACTGAAGCTTTCTTT; CDR3 protein: CASSHSGQTTEAFF
clone size: -; V gene: TRBV5-5; J gene: TRBJ1-2; D gene: -; CDR3 DNA: TGTGCCAGCAGCTTGGCACCGACAAATAACTATGGCTACACCTTC; CDR3 protein: CASSLAPTNNYGYTF
clone size: -; V gene: TRBV9; J gene: TRBJ1-1; D gene: -; CDR3 DNA: TGTGCCAGCAGCGGGGACACGGAAGAAGCTTTCTTT; CDR3 protein: CASSGDTEEAFF
clone size: few; V gene: TRBV5-1; J gene: TRBJ1-1; D gene: TRBD1; CDR3 DNA: TGCGCCAGCAGCGCGGGACAGGGAGGCACTGAAGCTTTCTTT; CDR3 protein: CASSAGQGGTEAFF
clone size: -; V gene: TRBV12-3/TRBV12-4; J gene: TRBJ2-5; D gene: -; CDR3 DNA: TGTGCCAGCAGTTTAAGCCACGGGGAGACCCAGTACTTC; CDR3 protein: CASSLSHGETQYF
clone size: -; V gene: TRBV19; J gene: TRBJ1-2; D gene: TRBD1; CDR3 DNA: TGTGCCAGTAAGGCGGGACAGTCTAACTATGGCTACACCTTC; CDR3 protein: CASKAGQSNYGYTF
clone size: -; V gene: TRBV3-1/TRBV3-2; J gene: TRBJ2-5; D gene: -; CDR3 DNA: TGTGCCAGCAGCCAAGAGGCGGGCGGGGGCAGGGAGACCCAGTACTTC; CDR3 protein: CASSQEAGGGRETQYF
clone size: -; V gene: TRBV18; J gene: TRBJ2-7; D gene: -; CDR3 DNA: TGTGCCAGCTCAGGGGAGACAGGAATCTACGAGCAGTACTTC; CDR3 protein: CASSGETGIYEQYF
clone size: -; V gene: TRBV7-2; J gene: TRBJ2-6; D gene: -; CDR3 DNA: TGTGCCAGCAGCCCGGACTTTGGGGCCAACGTCCTGACTTTC; CDR3 protein: CASSPDFGANVLTF
clone size: -; V gene: TRBV28; J gene: TRBJ1-2; D gene: TRBD1; CDR3 DNA: TGTGCCAGCAGTGAAAGGGACAGTCGCTATGGCTACACCTTC; CDR3 protein: CASSERDSRYGYTF
clone size: -; V gene: TRBV6-5; J gene: TRBJ2-5; D gene: TRBD2; CDR3 DNA: TGTGCCAGCAGTTACGGGGCGGGGGACCAAGAGACCCAGTACTTC; CDR3 protein: CASSYGAGDQETQYF
clone size: -; V gene: TRBV7-3; J gene: TRBJ2-1; D gene: -; CDR3 DNA: TGTGCCAGCAGCTCTGGGGGGAGCTCCTACAATGAGCAGTTCTTC; CDR3 protein: CASSSGGSSYNEQFF
clone size: -; V gene: TRBV18; J gene: TRBJ2-2; D gene: -; CDR3 DNA: TGTGCCAGCTCACCCCTCGCTGGCGGGCCTAACACCGGGGAGCTGTTTTTT; CDR3 protein: CASSPLAGGPNTGELFF
clone size: -; V gene: TRBV10-3; J gene: TRBJ2-7; D gene: -; CDR3 DNA: TGTGCCATCAGTGACGGCGGGAACTCCTACGAGCAGTACTTC; CDR3 protein: CAISDGGNSYEQYF
clone size: few; V gene: TRBV6-1; J gene: TRBJ2-7; D gene: -; CDR3 DNA: TGTGCCAGCAGTGAAAGGGAGTTTATCTACGAGCAGTACTTC; CDR3 protein: CASSEREFIYEQYF
clone size: many; V gene: TRBV7-9; J gene: TRBJ1-1; D gene: TRBD1; CDR3 DNA: TGTGCCAGCAGCGGTAACCTACTGGACAGGTGGAACACTGAAGCTTTCTTT; CDR3 protein: CASSGNLLDRWNTEAFF
clone size: -; V gene: TRBV2; J gene: TRBJ1-3; D gene: -; CDR3 DNA: TGTGCCAGCAGTACCACAGGACACGGAAACACCATATATTTT; CDR3 protein: CASSTTGHGNTIYF
clone size: -; V gene: TRBV12-3/TRBV12-4; J gene: TRBJ1-6; D gene: -; CDR3 DNA: TGTGCCAGCACTTGGGGCCCGGGTTCACCCCTCCACTTT; CDR3 protein: CASTWGPGSPLHF
clone size: -; V gene: TRBV6-2/TRBV6-3; J gene: TRBJ2-2; D gene: TRBD2; CDR3 DNA: TGTGCCAGCAGTTCCGGGGGGGCCCTCGCCGGGGAGCTGTTTTTT; CDR3 protein: CASSSGGALAGELFF
clone size: -; V gene: TRBV28; J gene: TRBJ1-5; D gene: TRBD1; CDR3 DNA: TGTGCCAGCAGAAGGCAGGGGGCGAGTCAGCCCCAGCATTTT; CDR3 protein: CASRRQGASQPQHF
clone size: -; V gene: TRBV5-6; J gene: TRBJ2-3; D gene: -; CDR3 DNA: TGTGCCAGCAGGAGGGGGTACACAGATACGCAGTATTTT; CDR3 protein: CASRRGYTDTQYF
clone size: few; V gene: TRBV28; J gene: TRBJ2-7; D gene: TRBD1; CDR3 DNA: TGTGCCAGCAAAACCCAACAGGGGAACTCCTACGAGCAGTACTTC; CDR3 protein: CASKTQQGNSYEQYF
clone size: -; V gene: TRBV28; J gene: TRBJ1-6; D gene: -; CDR3 DNA: TGTGCCAGCAGCCTCTTGGATAGCGACGGATCCTATAATTCACCCCTCCACTTT; CDR3 protein: CASSLLDSDGSYNSPLHF
clone size: -; V gene: TRBV28; J gene: TRBJ2-4; D gene: -; CDR3 DNA: TGTGCCAGCAGTTTCATTGACAGTATAGCCAAAAACATTCAGTACTTC; CDR3 protein: CASSFIDSIAKNIQYF
clone size: -; V gene: TRBV20-1; J gene: TRBJ1-6; D gene: -; CDR3 DNA: TGCAGTGCTATCTCGGGTTCACCCCTCCACTTT; CDR3 protein: CSAISGSPLHF
clone size: -; V gene: TRBV28; J gene: TRBJ2-5; D gene: -; CDR3 DNA: TGTGCCAGCCGGGGCGGGGGCTTCCAAGAGACCCAGTACTTC; CDR3 protein: CASRGGGFQETQYF
clone size: -; V gene: TRBV19; J gene: TRBJ2-3; D gene: TRBD1; CDR3 DNA: TGTGCCACTGCTGAACAGGGGGCAGATACGCAGTATTTT; CDR3 protein: CATAEQGADTQYF
clone size: -; V gene: TRBV3-1/TRBV3-2; J gene: TRBJ2-2; D gene: -; CDR3 DNA: TGTGCCAGCAGTCTCAGGGCCGGGGAGCTGTTTTTT; CDR3 protein: CASSLRAGELFF
clone size: -; V gene: TRBV7-3; J gene: TRBJ2-7; D gene: TRBD2; CDR3 DNA: TGTGCCAGCAGCGAACTAGCGGGGGGATCCTACGAGCAGTACTTC; CDR3 protein: CASSELAGGSYEQYF
clone size: -; V gene: TRBV5-8; J gene: TRBJ1-6; D gene: -; CDR3 DNA: TGTGCCAGCAGCTCTCCGGGGTTTAATTCACCCCTCCACTTT; CDR3 protein: CASSSPGFNSPLHF
clone size: few; V gene: TRBV4-1; J gene: TRBJ2-7; D gene: -; CDR3 DNA: TGCGCCAGCAGTCCCCCCGAGCGAACCTACGAGCAGTACTTC; CDR3 protein: CASSPPERTYEQYF
clone size: -; V gene: TRBV6-1; J gene: TRBJ1-1; D gene: TRBD1; CDR3 DNA: TGTGCCAGCAGTGCGGGACAGGGGGACCCTGAAGCTTTCTTT; CDR3 protein: CASSAGQGDPEAFF
clone size: -; V gene: TRBV7-3; J gene: TRBJ2-5; D gene: TRBD1; CDR3 DNA: TGTGCCAGCAGCCGGGACAGCCAAGAGACCCAGTACTTC; CDR3 protein: CASSRDSQETQYF
clone size: few; V gene: TRBV20-1; J gene: TRBJ2-7; D gene: TRBD1; CDR3 DNA: TGCAGGGTGGGGACAGGCTACGAGCAGTACTTC; CDR3 protein: CRVGTGYEQYF
clone size: few; V gene: TRBV7-2; J gene: TRBJ1-1; D gene: -; CDR3 DNA: TGTGCCAGCAGCTTAGCTATGGCAGCTGAAGCTTTCTTT; CDR3 protein: CASSLAMAAEAFF
clone size: -; V gene: TRBV30; J gene: TRBJ1-4; D gene: -; CDR3 DNA: TGTGCCTGGAGCTGGGGCGAAAAACTGTTTTTT; CDR3 protein: CAWSWGEKLFF
clone size: many; V gene: TRBV19; J gene: TRBJ1-5; D gene: -; CDR3 DNA: TGTGCCAGTCGCGACCAGGGCGAAACGGTGACCCAGCATTTT; CDR3 protein: CASRDQGETVTQHF
clone size: -; V gene: TRBV5-1; J gene: TRBJ2-3; D gene: TRBD1; CDR3 DNA: TGCGCCAGCAGCTTGGAACAGGGGGGTGATACGCAGTATTTT; CDR3 protein: CASSLEQGGDTQYF
clone size: -; V gene: TRBV7-6; J gene: TRBJ2-3; D gene: -; CDR3 DNA: TGTGCCAGCAGCTCTTCAGATACGCAGTATTTT; CDR3 protein: CASSSSDTQYF
clone size: -; V gene: TRBV2; J gene: TRBJ1-2; D gene: -; CDR3 DNA: TGTGCCACCGGACAGTACTATGGCTACACCTTC; CDR3 protein: CATGQYYGYTF
clone size: few; V gene: TRBV5-1; J gene: TRBJ2-5; D gene: TRBD2; CDR3 DNA: TGCGCCAGCAAAAGGGCCGGGACTACCATCGAAGAGACCCAGTACTTC; CDR3 protein: CASKRAGTTIEETQYF
clone size: few; V gene: TRBV7-9; J gene: TRBJ1-1; D gene: -; CDR3 DNA: TGTGCCAGCAGCTTAATGGGAGAGAACACTGAAGCTTTCTTT; CDR3 protein: CASSLMGENTEAFF
clone size: -; V gene: TRBV5-1; J gene: TRBJ1-1; D gene: -; CDR3 DNA: TGCGCCAGCAGCCCTCAGGGTGGGAACACTGAAGCTTTCTTT; CDR3 protein: CASSPQGGNTEAFF
clone size: -; V gene: TRBV20-1; J gene: TRBJ2-3; D gene: TRBD2; CDR3 DNA: TGCAGTGCTAGTCAACTAGCGGCGGAGAACACAGATACGCAGTATTTT; CDR3 protein: CSASQLAAENTDTQYF
clone size: -; V gene: TRBV11-2; J gene: TRBJ2-7; D gene: TRBD2; CDR3 DNA: TGTGCCAGCAGCTTAGGGGTACTAGCGGGGGTTTACGAGCAGTACTTC; CDR3 protein: CASSLGVLAGVYEQYF
clone size: -; V gene: TRBV28; J gene: TRBJ2-3; D gene: TRBD2; CDR3 DNA: TGTGCCAGCGGGGCGGGGGGGCTCGATACGCAGTATTTT; CDR3 protein: CASGAGGLDTQYF
clone size: -; V gene: TRBV28; J gene: TRBJ1-3; D gene: -; CDR3 DNA: TGTGCCAGCAGCCCGACAGGCTCTGGAAACACCATATATTTT; CDR3 protein: CASSPTGSGNTIYF
clone size: -; V gene: TRBV30; J gene: TRBJ1-1; D gene: TRBD1; CDR3 DNA: TGTGCCTGGATCCGGATGGACAGGGCAGCTTTCTTT; CDR3 protein: CAWIRMDRAAFF
clone size: -; V gene: TRBV5-4; J gene: TRBJ2-5; D gene: -; CDR3 DNA: TGTGCCAGCAGCGGCGGGACAGAGCAAGAGACCCAGTACTTC; CDR3 protein: CASSGGTEQETQYF
clone size: -; V gene: TRBV5-1; J gene: TRBJ1-1; D gene: -; CDR3 DNA: TGCGCCAGCCAGGGGAACACTGAAGCTTTCTTT; CDR3 protein: CASQGNTEAFF
clone size: -; V gene: TRBV18; J gene: TRBJ2-1; D gene: TRBD2; CDR3 DNA: TGTGCCGCCCTCCAGACCGGGGGGGGGCATGAGCAGTTCTTC; CDR3 protein: CAALQTGGGHEQFF
clone size: few; V gene: TRBV6-6; J gene: TRBJ2-1; D gene: -; CDR3 DNA: TGTGCCAGCAGTACAGGGACGGTGGGGAATGAGCAGTTCTTC; CDR3 protein: CASSTGTVGNEQFF
clone size: -; V gene: TRBV7-2; J gene: TRBJ2-5; D gene: TRBD1; CDR3 DNA: TGTGCCAGCAGCTGGGACAGGGGGCGTCTGGAGACCCAGTACTTC; CDR3 protein: CASSWDRGRLETQYF